This TCR beta chain stems from a study of blood T cell repertoires in COVID-19. Across the study: Specimens from acute and convalescent COVID-19 originated in the United States, Italy and Spain. PBMCs, B-cell-depleted T cells, or T cells were the source of the cDNA or gDNA that made up the material.

Authors' data handling: It was from reference gene primer amplification that nucleated cell counts were estimated. Assay: immunoSEQ multiplex PCR; the TCRdb copy retains only in-frame clones and omits some. V, J and clone size derive from that table, while D and trimming were established from the DNA sequence. The table shows under 300,000 clones, with 65% to 85% occurring only once. The CDR3 sequence is 16 residues long. The trim removed 4 bases at V and 7 bases at J, leaving 10 bases unmatched. Germline-derived CDR1 and CDR2 are LNHNV and YYDKDF (reference sequence). Source material: peripheral blood. The TCR originated in a man of 80 years or more with acute or convalescent COVID-19. The V gene is TRBV15, the J gene TRBJ2-1, with TRBD1 matching over 10 bases. This CDR3 is CATSITTGGVINEQFF. CDR3 in DNA: TGTGCCACCAGCATAACGACAGGGGGCGTTATAAATGAGCAGTTCTTC.